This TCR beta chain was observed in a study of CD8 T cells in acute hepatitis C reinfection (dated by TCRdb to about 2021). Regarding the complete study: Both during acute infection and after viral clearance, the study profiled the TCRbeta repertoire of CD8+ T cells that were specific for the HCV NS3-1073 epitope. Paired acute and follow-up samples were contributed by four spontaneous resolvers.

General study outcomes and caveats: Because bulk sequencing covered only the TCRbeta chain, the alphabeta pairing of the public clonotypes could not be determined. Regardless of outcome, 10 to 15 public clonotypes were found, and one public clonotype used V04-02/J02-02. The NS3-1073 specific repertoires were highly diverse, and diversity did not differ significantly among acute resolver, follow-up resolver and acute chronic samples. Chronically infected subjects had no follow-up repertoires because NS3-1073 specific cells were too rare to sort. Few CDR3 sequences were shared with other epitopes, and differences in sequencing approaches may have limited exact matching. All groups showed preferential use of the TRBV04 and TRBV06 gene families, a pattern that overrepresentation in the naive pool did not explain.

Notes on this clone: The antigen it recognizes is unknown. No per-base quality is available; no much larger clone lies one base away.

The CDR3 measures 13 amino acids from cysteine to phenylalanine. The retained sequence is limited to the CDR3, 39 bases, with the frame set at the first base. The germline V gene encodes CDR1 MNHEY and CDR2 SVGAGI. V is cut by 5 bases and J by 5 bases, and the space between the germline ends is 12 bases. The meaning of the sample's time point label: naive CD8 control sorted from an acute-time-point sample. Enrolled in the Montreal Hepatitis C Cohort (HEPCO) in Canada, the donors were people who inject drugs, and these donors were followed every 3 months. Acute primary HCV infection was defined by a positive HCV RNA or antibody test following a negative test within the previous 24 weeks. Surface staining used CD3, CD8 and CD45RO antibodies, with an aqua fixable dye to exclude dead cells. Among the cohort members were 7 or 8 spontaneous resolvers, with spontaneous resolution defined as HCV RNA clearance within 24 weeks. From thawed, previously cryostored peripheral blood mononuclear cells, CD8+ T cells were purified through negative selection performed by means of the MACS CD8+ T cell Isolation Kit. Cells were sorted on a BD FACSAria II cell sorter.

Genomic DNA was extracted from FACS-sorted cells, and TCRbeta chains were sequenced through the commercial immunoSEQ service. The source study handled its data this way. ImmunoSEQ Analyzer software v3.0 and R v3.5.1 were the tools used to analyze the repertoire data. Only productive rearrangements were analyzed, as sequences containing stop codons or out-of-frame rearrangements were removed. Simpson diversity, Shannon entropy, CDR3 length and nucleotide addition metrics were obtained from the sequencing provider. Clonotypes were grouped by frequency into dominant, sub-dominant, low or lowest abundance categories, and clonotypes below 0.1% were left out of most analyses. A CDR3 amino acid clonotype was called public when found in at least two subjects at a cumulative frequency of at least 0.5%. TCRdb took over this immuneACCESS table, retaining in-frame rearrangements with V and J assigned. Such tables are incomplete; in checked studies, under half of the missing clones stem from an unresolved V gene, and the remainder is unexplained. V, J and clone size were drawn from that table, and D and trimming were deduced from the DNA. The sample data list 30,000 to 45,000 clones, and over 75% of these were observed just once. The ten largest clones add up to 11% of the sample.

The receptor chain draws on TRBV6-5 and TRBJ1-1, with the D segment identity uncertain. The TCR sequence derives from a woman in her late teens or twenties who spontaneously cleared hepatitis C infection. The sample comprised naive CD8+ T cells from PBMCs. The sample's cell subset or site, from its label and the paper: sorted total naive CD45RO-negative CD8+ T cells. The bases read TGTGCCAGCAGTGGGGTCGCGGGGACTGAAGCTTTCTTT. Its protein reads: CASSGVAGTEAFF.